This is a list of T cell receptor beta chains from one sample in a study of monozygotic twins with inflammatory bowel disease. TCRdb reanalyzed the 5' RACE reads and collapses them to one entry per CDR3 protein, without DNA. The clone table shows about 450,000 distinct CDR3 sequences, with the ten largest holding 2.4%. The sample was blood. These receptors came from a human donor with ulcerative colitis or Crohn's disease, or a healthy co-twin of an affected twin (not recorded which). Each CDR3 is given with its conserved first and last residue.

j_call v_call cdr3_aa
TRBJ1-2 TRBV5-6 CASSFWASYNYGYTF
TRBJ1-6 TRBV20-1 CSARLTSSYNSPLHF
TRBJ1-1 TRBV10-3 CAISESGQGLEAFF
TRBJ2-3 TRBV20-1 CSAVLRRGATDTQYF
TRBJ2-2 TRBV19 CASSIGLAGANTGELFF
TRBJ2-3 TRBV12-3/TRBV12-4 CASSFETPERTGGTDTQYF
TRBJ2-5 TRBV3-1 CASSQASGPGETQYF
TRBJ2-3 TRBV2 CSSSGQGITDTQYF
TRBJ2-5 TRBV5-1 CASSLLTSGGPGETQYF
TRBJ2-7 TRBV4-1 CASSQEPGVYEQYF
TRBJ1-2 TRBV20-1 CSASRFGQMSF
TRBJ2-1 TRBV19 CASSTLNSIEQFF
TRBJ2-7 TRBV15 CATSRDPLAYEQYF
TRBJ1-3 TRBV13 CASSPRRSGNTIYF
TRBJ1-5 TRBV10-3 CAISAASVNQPQHF
TRBJ2-2 TRBV3-1 CASSSTGRAGELFF
TRBJ2-1 TRBV5-1 CASTSLAGVANEQFF
TRBJ1-2 TRBV29-1 CSGWGVGDYGYTF
TRBJ2-7 TRBV5-1 CASSWTGTGESGEQYF
TRBJ1-5 TRBV19 CASSLPLNQPQHF
TRBJ2-7 TRBV6-1 CASSLIRGQSYEQYF
TRBJ2-7 TRBV2 CASTWQGVSYEQYF
TRBJ1-2 TRBV5-1 CASSLGGIHTF
TRBJ2-1 TRBV20-1 CSAAGTPFDEQFF
TRBJ2-1 TRBV10-3 CAISDRKGSSYNEQFF
TRBJ1-4 TRBV7-2 CASSLASGINEKLFF
TRBJ1-2 TRBV2 CASKRTENNYGYTF
TRBJ2-1 TRBV5-6 CASSPQLAGYNEQFF
TRBJ1-1 TRBV7-3 CASSPGQGSSEAFF